The clone carrying this T cell receptor (beta chain) was recorded only once. Antigen unknown. Primers for the PCR totalled 60 Vbeta and 13 Jbeta. TCRdb's table, derived via immunoSEQ multiplex PCR, lists solely in-frame clones and lacks some. The sample shows some 150,000 clones, 75% to 90% of them seen only once. The data are from a study of cytomegalovirus exposure and HLA in healthy donors. CDR3 length equals 11 residues. Germline V gene data show CDR1 as SGHDT and CDR2 as YYEEEE. The germline V and J ends were trimmed by 3 bases and 11 bases, with 11 bases remaining between them. The study, taken as a whole, reports: Approximately 18,000 TCR beta sequences were associated with HLA alleles at 0.05 false discovery rate in a later analysis. The classifier was said to identify cytomegalovirus status with high specificity and sensitivity. The study put 150 to 200 TCR beta chains on its list as cytomegalovirus-associated. Across donors, most TCRs were seen rarely, yet some public ones were widespread.

The chain has TRBV5-6 and TRBJ2-5; D is ambiguous. This sequence originates from a man aged 25-40 years in good health and CMV-seronegative. Sequenced sample: PBMCs. Here the CDR3 reads CASSSGLEQYF. Written as DNA, the CDR3 is TGTGCCAGCAGCTCAGGTCTTGAGCAGTACTTC.